This is a list of T cell receptor beta chains from one sample in a study of blood T cells in healthy people across ages. TCRdb re-derived calls from the 5' RACE reads in MiXCR, one entry per CDR3 protein. The repertoire holds 1.4 million to 1.5 million distinct CDR3 sequences, with about 43% as singletons. The sequenced material came from blood. Source of these receptors: a woman younger than 30 in good health. Each CDR3 is given with its conserved first and last residue. The D gene is left open where the match is weak. For some rows the clone size is stated as once, few or many, or as a class when expanded; others skip it.

TRBV20-1	TRBJ1-2	.	.	CSAAARVDYGYTF	TGCAGTGCCGCCGCCAGGGTCGACTATGGCTACACCTTC
TRBV5-4	TRBJ1-2	.	once	CASSSPDGAYGYTF	TGTGCCAGCAGCTCACCCGACGGGGCGTATGGCTACACCTTC
TRBV6-1	TRBJ2-5	.	.	CASSEESLRETQYF	TGTGCCAGCAGTGAAGAATCATTGAGGGAGACCCAGTACTTC
TRBV15	TRBJ2-3	.	few	CATRGPTDTQYF	TGTGCCACCCGGGGGCCTACAGATACGCAGTATTTT
TRBV24-1	TRBJ2-1	.	.	CATSDLGTSEYNEQLF	TGTGCCACCAGTGATTTGGGGACCTCCGAGTACAATGAGCAGCTCTTC
TRBV10-3	TRBJ1-4	.	few	CASWTGANEKLFF	TGTGCCTCCTGGACCGGAGCTAATGAAAAACTGTTTTTT
TRBV25-1	TRBJ2-7	TRBD2	few	CASSEYFGEAGEPEQYF	TGTGCCAGCAGTGAATATTTTGGGGAGGCGGGAGAGCCCGAGCAGTACTTC
TRBV5-1	TRBJ2-3	TRBD1	few	CATRDRVATDTQYF	TGCGCCACCCGGGACAGGGTGGCGACGGATACGCAGTATTTT
TRBV9	TRBJ2-2	.	once	CASSAGLGNGAGELFF	TGTGCCAGCAGCGCGGGGCTGGGTAACGGCGCCGGGGAGCTGTTTTTT
TRBV5-1	TRBJ2-3	.	.	CASSRAGSIVWDTQYF	TGCGCCAGCAGCCGGGCGGGGAGCATCGTTTGGGATACGCAGTATTTT
TRBV14	TRBJ1-1	.	.	CASSPQSGGTEAFF	TGTGCCAGCAGCCCCCAATCGGGGGGCACTGAAGCTTTCTTT
TRBV7-2	TRBJ2-1	.	few	CASSFPRGEQFF	TGTGCCAGCAGCTTCCCCCGGGGGGAGCAGTTCTTC
TRBV12-5	TRBJ2-7	.	many	CASDLKTGPSYF	TGTGCTAGTGACCTTAAAACAGGGCCCTCGTACTTC
TRBV7-2	TRBJ1-5	TRBD1	.	CASSLQGDSNQPQHF	TGTGCCAGCAGCTTACAGGGGGATAGCAATCAGCCCCAGCATTTT
TRBV7-2	TRBJ2-2	TRBD2	.	CASSSGTSGRAKELFF	TGTGCCAGCAGCTCTGGGACTAGCGGGAGGGCCAAGGAGCTGTTTTTT
TRBV12-3/TRBV12-4	TRBJ1-5	TRBD1	.	CASSLDRGLWQPQHF	TGTGCCAGCAGTTTAGACAGGGGGCTATGGCAGCCCCAGCATTTT
TRBV7-2	TRBJ2-4	.	few	CASSLTQGAREQYF	TGTGCCAGCAGCTTAACTCAGGGGGCGCGGGAGCAGTACTTC
TRBV6-2/TRBV6-3	TRBJ2-5	.	.	CASSWTHRTYQETQYF	TGTGCCAGCAGCTGGACACACCGAACGTACCAAGAGACCCAGTACTTC
TRBV28	TRBJ1-4	.	.	CASSSPGANEKLFF	TGTGCCAGCAGCTCCCCGGGGGCTAATGAAAAACTGTTTTTT
TRBV7-2	TRBJ1-2	TRBD1	few	CASSLMGQGGGYTF	TGTGCCAGCAGCTTAATGGGACAGGGAGGAGGCTACACCTTC
TRBV29-1	TRBJ1-2	TRBD1	.	CSVEDRGQDGYTF	TGCAGCGTTGAGGACAGGGGACAAGATGGCTACACCTTC
TRBV9	TRBJ2-3	TRBD1	.	CASSVSSGGDRGTQYF	TGTGCCAGCAGCGTCTCATCGGGGGGGGACAGGGGTACGCAGTATTTT
TRBV28	TRBJ2-2	.	.	CASRDRTGELFF	TGTGCCAGCAGGGATAGGACCGGGGAGCTGTTTTTT
TRBV20-1	TRBJ2-2	.	few	CSARVWAEQNTGELFF	TGCAGTGCTAGAGTATGGGCAGAGCAGAACACCGGGGAGCTGTTTTTT
TRBV29-1	TRBJ1-2	.	.	CSVKTDANYGYTF	TGCAGCGTCAAGACGGATGCTAACTATGGCTACACCTTC
TRBV7-9	TRBJ1-1	.	.	CASSSPLGSNTEAFF	TGTGCCAGCAGCTCGCCACTCGGATCCAACACGGAAGCTTTCTTT
TRBV10-3	TRBJ1-1	.	.	CAISGPGIEAFF	TGTGCCATCAGTGGACCAGGGATTGAAGCTTTCTTT
TRBV2	TRBJ2-7	.	.	CASRSQGRSYEQYF	TGTGCCAGCAGGTCGCAGGGTCGGTCCTACGAGCAGTACTTC
TRBV18	TRBJ2-1	TRBD2	few	CASSQPLAGTNNEQFF	TGTGCCAGCTCACAACCACTAGCGGGTACCAACAATGAGCAGTTCTTC
TRBV9	TRBJ2-6	.	.	CASGGGGQGNFSGANVLTF	TGTGCCAGCGGAGGAGGGGGGCAGGGGAACTTCTCTGGGGCCAACGTCCTGACTTTC
TRBV20-1	TRBJ2-7	.	.	CSATGSDLTYEQYF	TGCAGTGCTACTGGGTCTGACCTGACGTACGAGCAGTACTTC
TRBV7-2	TRBJ2-3	TRBD2	.	CASSLVASGETTDTQYF	TGTGCCAGCAGCTTAGTAGCTAGCGGGGAAACCACAGATACGCAGTATTTT
TRBV7-9	TRBJ1-3	.	.	CASSNTGGGFFGNTIYF	TGTGCCAGCAGCAACACGGGGGGCGGCTTTTTTGGAAACACCATATATTTT
TRBV5-6	TRBJ2-1	TRBD2	once	CASSFRLADYNEQFF	TGTGCCAGCAGCTTTAGACTAGCGGACTACAATGAGCAGTTCTTC
TRBV12-3/TRBV12-4	TRBJ2-7	.	.	CASTRPSYEQYF	TGTGCCAGCACCAGGCCTAGCTACGAGCAGTACTTC
TRBV9	TRBJ2-3	.	.	CASDGGDTQYF	TGTGCCAGCGATGGGGGGGATACGCAGTATTTT